Below, one T cell receptor (beta chain) is given with its context. TCRdb's copy holds only in-frame clones and misses some; the assay was immunoSEQ multiplex PCR. Of 50,000 to 60,000 clones in the sample, around 90% were seen once. V lost 5 bases, J lost 5 bases, and 13 bases lay in between. Germline CDR1 MNHEY, CDR2 SMNVEV (reference sequence). This CDR3 has 14 amino acids. The entry originates in a study of T cell changes during pregnancy in multiple sclerosis. The sequence was collected from a female donor with multiple sclerosis, enrolled in a pregnancy study. Sequences were derived from CD4+ T cells from peripheral blood mononuclear cells, sampled in the second trimester of pregnancy. The V and J genes are TRBV27 and TRBJ2-1, with D possibly being TRBD2 (6 bases). The CDR3 is CASSNAGRDNEQFF. The CDR3 nucleotides are TGTGCCAGCAGTAACGCCGGGAGAGACAATGAGCAGTTCTTC.